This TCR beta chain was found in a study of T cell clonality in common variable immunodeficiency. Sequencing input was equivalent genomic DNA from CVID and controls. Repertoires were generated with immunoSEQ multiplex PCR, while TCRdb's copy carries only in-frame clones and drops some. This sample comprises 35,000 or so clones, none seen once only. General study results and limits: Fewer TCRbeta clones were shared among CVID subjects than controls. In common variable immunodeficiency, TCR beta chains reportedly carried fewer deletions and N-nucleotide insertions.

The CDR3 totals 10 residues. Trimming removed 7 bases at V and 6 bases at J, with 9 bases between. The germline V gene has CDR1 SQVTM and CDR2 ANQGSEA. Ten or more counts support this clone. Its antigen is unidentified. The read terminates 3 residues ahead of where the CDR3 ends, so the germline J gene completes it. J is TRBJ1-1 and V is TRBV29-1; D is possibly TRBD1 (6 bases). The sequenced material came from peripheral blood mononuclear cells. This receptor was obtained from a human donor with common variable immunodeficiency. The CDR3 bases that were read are TGCAGCGCCCAGGGGTCTGAA. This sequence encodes CSAQGSE. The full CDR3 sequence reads CSAQGSEAFF.